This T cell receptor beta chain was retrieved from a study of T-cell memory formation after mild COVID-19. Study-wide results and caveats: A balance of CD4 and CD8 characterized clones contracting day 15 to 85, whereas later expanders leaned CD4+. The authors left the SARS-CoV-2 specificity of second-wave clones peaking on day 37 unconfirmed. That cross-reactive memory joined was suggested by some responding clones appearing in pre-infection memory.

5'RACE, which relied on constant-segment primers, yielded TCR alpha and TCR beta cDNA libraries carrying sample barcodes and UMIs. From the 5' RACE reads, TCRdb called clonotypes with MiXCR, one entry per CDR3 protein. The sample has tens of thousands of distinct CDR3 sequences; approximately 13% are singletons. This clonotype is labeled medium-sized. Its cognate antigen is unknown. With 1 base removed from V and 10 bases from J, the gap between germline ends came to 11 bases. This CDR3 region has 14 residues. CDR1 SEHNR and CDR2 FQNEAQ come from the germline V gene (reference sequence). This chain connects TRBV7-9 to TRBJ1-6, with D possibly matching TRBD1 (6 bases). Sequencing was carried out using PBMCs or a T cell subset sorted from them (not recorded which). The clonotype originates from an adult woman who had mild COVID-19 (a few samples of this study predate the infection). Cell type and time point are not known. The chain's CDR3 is CASSLVGGASPLHF. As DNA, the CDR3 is TGTGCCAGCAGCTTAGTTGGGGGGGCATCACCCCTCCACTTT. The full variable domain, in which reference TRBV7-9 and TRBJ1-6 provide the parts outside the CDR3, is DTGVSQNPRHKITKRGQNVTFRCDPISEHNRLYWYRQTLGQGPEFLTYFQNEAQLEKSRLLSDRFSAERPKGSFSTLEIQRTEQGDSAMYLCASSLVGGASPLHFGNGTRLTVT.